This TCR beta chain was identified in a study of T cells in Graves' hyperthyroidism and ophthalmopathy. This clonotype was recorded many times. Template material for amplifying TCR beta CDR3 regions consisted of RNA transcripts. During a first-round RT-PCR of the TCR CDR3, the HTBI primer set was used. Using its own MiXCR run on the multiplex PCR reads, TCRdb lists one record per CDR3 protein. This table holds around 420,000 distinct CDR3 sequences, 15% to 19% found once. Graves' hyperthyroidism without ophthalmopathy progression within 18 months was termed stable. The study left out patients who had uncontrolled infection, other autoimmune disease, pregnancy or lactation. Every diagnosis used clinical symptoms, serum thyroxine and TRAb, thyroid ultrasound and orbital computed tomography. This sample holds PBMCs from roughly 10 ml fresh peripheral blood. Germline V gene lookup returns CDR1 MNHNS and CDR2 SASEGT. The CDR3 sequence is 16 residues long. Trimming shortened V by 4 bases and J by 1 base, and 16 bases separated the two germline ends.

What was sequenced was blood. The clonotype comes from a woman aged 18-29 years with Graves' hyperthyroidism. The J gene is TRBJ2-5, the V gene TRBV6-1; D uncertain. CDR3 sequence (DNA): TGTGCCAGCAGTGTCGCCGGCGGCGCCGGCCAAGAGACCCAGTACTTC. Amino acid sequence: CASSVAGGAGQETQYF.